These 28 T cell receptor beta chains were all obtained from the same sample, sequenced in a study of a mutant IDH1 vaccine in newly diagnosed glioma. Their cognate antigens are unknown. TCRdb's copy holds only in-frame clones and misses some; the assay was immunoSEQ multiplex PCR. The sample consists of about 32,000 clones, around 80% of them appearing once. The time point here: week 35, safety follow-up. Vaccinated patients received 300 ug of mutant IDH1 20-mer peptide per dose, with topical imiquimod. The specimen comprised PBMCs, sampled from a glioma patient whose treatment included an IDH1 peptide vaccine. The receptors were gathered from a woman aged 40 to 55 with glioma.

CDR3 sequence reads: CASRRLAGAADTQYF. The CDR3 coding sequence is TGTGCCAGCAGGAGACTAGCGGGGGCGGCAGATACGCAGTATTTT. The V gene is TRBV6-1, the J gene TRBJ2-3, with 12 bases fitting TRBD2. The CDR3 has 15 residues. The V gene's germline CDR1 is MNHNS and CDR2 SASEGT. The V gene end was trimmed by 6 bases and the J gene end by 4 bases; junction bases not matched to a gene: 5.

The rearrangement uses TRBV15 and TRBJ2-3; tentative D call: TRBD2 (7 bases). V lost 1 base to trimming and J lost 5 bases, with 13 bases between them. Germline lookup yields CDR1 LNHNV and CDR2 YYDKDF (reference sequence). CDR3 length: 15 amino acids. DNA of the CDR3: TGTGCCACCAGCAGAGGGGGGGGCCTGGGAGATACGCAGTATTTT. This sequence encodes CATSRGGGLGDTQYF.

The V and J genes are TRBV4-1 and TRBJ2-7, with 10 bases aligning to TRBD2. V dropped 2 bases and J dropped 1; count of bases not matched to a gene: 5. CDR1 and CDR2 (germline): MGHRA, YSYEKL. The CDR3 length is 16 residues. The CDR3 DNA is TGCGCCAGCAGCCAACGTAGCGGGGGGCTGTCCTACGAGCAGTACTTC. Translating it yields CASSQRSGGLSYEQYF.

The chain has TRBV18 and TRBJ1-2, with D tentatively TRBD1 (6 bases). V shed 3 bases and J shed 0 bases, with 14 bases lying between them. CDR3 size: 16 residues. Germline V gene sequence: CDR1 KGHSH, CDR2 LQKENI. The CDR3 is CASSPPGGGTNYGYTF. The CDR3 coding sequence is TGTGCCAGCTCACCCCCTGGAGGGGGAACTAACTATGGCTACACCTTC.

V usage is TRBV6-1 and J usage is TRBJ2-7; possible D gene TRBD1, 5 bases. The CDR3 has 16 residues. V was clipped by 2 bases and J by 4 bases, with 18 bases between them. Germline CDR1 and CDR2: MNHNS and SASEGT. The CDR3 protein is CASSEWIDSDGYEQYF. The CDR3 coding sequence is TGTGCCAGCAGTGAATGGATCGACAGCGACGGGTACGAGCAGTACTTC.

The chain combines TRBV19 with TRBJ1-1, with no clear D. From germline, CDR1 is LNHDA and CDR2 SQIVND (reference sequence). The CDR3 runs to 14 residues. Trimming took off 2 bases at V and 5 bases at J, with 12 bases between the two ends. The CDR3 DNA sequence: TGTGCCAGTAGTATAAGAGAAGTTTTAACTGAAGCTTTCTTT. As protein: CASSIREVLTEAFF. The full variable domain, rest sourced from reference TRBV19 and TRBJ1-1, is DGGITQSPKYLFRKEGQNVTLSCEQNLNHDAMYWYRQDPGQGLRLIYYSQIVNDFQKGDIAEGYSVSREKKESFPLTVTSAQKNPTAFYLCASSIREVLTEAFFGQGTRLTVV.

The chain employs TRBV4-1 and TRBJ1-5; 7 nucleotides align to TRBD1. Germline CDR1 MGHRA, CDR2 YSYEKL. CDR3 length equals 15 residues. Unmatched junction bases numbered 5, after V lost 3 bases and J lost 3 bases. CDR3 sequence reads: CASSQEQGDNQPQHF. In DNA, the CDR3 is TGCGCCAGCAGCCAGGAGCAGGGGGACAATCAGCCCCAGCATTTT.

The chain has TRBV4-1 and TRBJ2-7; no definite D call. Trimming pared 3 bases from V and 3 bases from J, leaving 3 bases between. There are 11 residues in the CDR3. Germline V CDR1 and CDR2: MGHRA, YSYEKL. This CDR3 is CASSQHYEQYF. The CDR3 DNA follows: TGCGCCAGCAGCCAGCACTACGAGCAGTACTTC.

The rearrangement joins TRBV7-2 to TRBJ1-2; possibly TRBD1 for D (6 bases). CDR1 SGHTA and CDR2 FQGNSA come from the germline V gene. This CDR3 is built from 15 residues. V lost 5 bases to trimming and J lost 8 bases, with 21 bases between them. The CDR3 nucleotides read TGTGCCAGCAGCGCCAGGACAGTGCTTAGGGAGGGCTACACCTTC. It codes for CASSARTVLREGYTF. Using reference TRBV7-2 and TRBJ1-2 for the parts outside the CDR3, the full variable domain is GAGVSQSPSNKVTEKGKDVELRCDPISGHTALYWYRQSLGQGLEFLIYFQGNSAPDKSGLPSDRFSAERTGGSVSTLTIQRTQQEDSAVYLCASSARTVLREGYTFGSGTRLTVV.

This sequence joins TRBV12-5 and TRBJ2-1; 8 bases agree with TRBD2. Unmatched junction bases numbered 17, after V lost 0 bases and J lost 10 bases. This CDR3 comprises 18 residues. Germline assignment: CDR1 LGHNT and CDR2 FRNRAP. Here the CDR3 reads CASGLVLDRGGRAVEQFF. Written as DNA, the CDR3 is TGTGCTAGTGGTTTGGTACTCGATCGGGGGGGCCGGGCCGTGGAGCAGTTCTTC.

The rearrangement joins TRBV7-6 to TRBJ1-1; D ambiguous. This CDR3 contains 20 residues. V was clipped by 2 bases and J by 0 bases, with 25 bases between them. Germline CDR1 SGHVS, CDR2 FNYEAQ. CDR3 region: CASSLPAGKTLGFLNTEAFF. The CDR3 DNA reads as TGTGCCAGCAGCTTACCGGCAGGAAAGACGCTAGGATTCCTGAACACTGAAGCTTTCTTT.

In the case of this clone: Relative to the germline gene, one junction end is altered; a read error may explain this. V gene TRBV9 combines with J gene TRBJ1-3; D uncertain. Germline V lookup: CDR1 SGDLS, CDR2 YYNGEE. The CDR3 contains 15 residues. The CDR3: CASSPRPLSGNTVYF. CDR3 bases: TGTGCCAGCAGCCCCCGTCCCCTCTCTGGAAACACCGTATATTTT.

This clone was detected only once. The chain couples TRBV5-4 to TRBJ2-5; TRBD2 aligns across 9 bases. The junction had 8 bases not matched to a gene; V was cut back by 5 bases and J by 6 bases. There are 14 residues in the CDR3. In germline, CDR1 is SGHNT, CDR2 YYREEE (reference sequence). CDR3 in amino acids: CASSRPSGDQTQYF. DNA of the CDR3: TGTGCCAGCAGTCGTCCTAGCGGGGACCAGACCCAGTACTTC.

J is TRBJ1-1 and V is TRBV4-1, with D possibly being TRBD1 (5 bases). V gave up 4 bases and J gave up 0 bases, with 18 bases separating them. The CDR3 consists of 17 residues. Germline-derived CDR1 and CDR2 are MGHRA and YSYEKL. DNA of the CDR3: TGCGCCAGCAGCCCCGGGACCGCGCGGATTTTGAACACTGAAGCTTTCTTT. Translated, it gives CASSPGTARILNTEAFF.

The chain combines TRBV6-5 with TRBJ1-2; 8 nucleotides line up with TRBD1. The ends lost 6 bases at V and 7 bases at J; junction bases unmatched: 7. Germline V CDR1 and CDR2: MNHEY, SVGAGI. The CDR3 sequence is 13 residues long. The CDR3 region has the DNA TGTGCCAGCAGGACATGGACAGGGAGTGGCTACACCTTC. Translation gives CASRTWTGSGYTF.

This rearrangement joins TRBV6-5 to TRBJ1-3; D call uncertain. The CDR3 contains 15 residues. The V end lost 6 bases, the J end lost 1 base, and 13 bases lay between the germline ends. From germline, CDR1 is MNHEY and CDR2 SVGAGI. In DNA form, the CDR3 reads TGTGCCAGCAGGCCCCCAGGTCCTTCTGGAAACACCATATATTTT. Translated: CASRPPGPSGNTIYF.

This clone came up a few times. The V and J genes are TRBV10-3 and TRBJ1-2, with unresolved D. Germline lookup yields CDR1 ENHRY and CDR2 SYGVKD. V was clipped by 7 bases and J by 8 bases, with 23 bases between them. The CDR3 loop spans 15 amino acids. The CDR3 region is CAITQTHGNGRGYTF. DNA for the CDR3: TGTGCCATCACCCAAACCCACGGGAACGGGAGGGGCTACACCTTC.

This chain uses TRBV2 with TRBJ2-1, with 9 bases fitting TRBD1. The CDR3 has 15 residues. Per germline, CDR1 SNHLY and CDR2 FYNNEI. V lost 2 bases, J lost 4 bases, and 3 bases stayed unmatched. CDR3 nucleotide sequence: TGTGCCAGCAGTGAAAGGACAGGGGCGTACAATGAGCAGTTCTTC. This translates into CASSERTGAYNEQFF.

The rearrangement joins TRBV19 to TRBJ1-3; D ambiguous. Germline V lookup: CDR1 LNHDA, CDR2 SQIVND (reference sequence). The CDR3 is 15 amino acids. The V gene lost 7 bases and the J gene lost 3 bases, with 16 bases spanning the gap. The CDR3 coding sequence is TGTGCCAGTACCGGGATGCCTTACATTGGAAACACCATATATTTT. Residues: CASTGMPYIGNTIYF. Drawing the rest from reference TRBV19 and TRBJ1-3, the complete variable domain is DGGITQSPKYLFRKEGQNVTLSCEQNLNHDAMYWYRQDPGQGLRLIYYSQIVNDFQKGDIAEGYSVSREKKESFPLTVTSAQKNPTAFYLCASTGMPYIGNTIYFGEGSWLTVV.

V usage is TRBV27 and J usage is TRBJ2-3; tentative D call: TRBD2 (6 bases). CDR3 size: 15 residues. The ends were cut back, 1 base at V and 6 bases at J, with 14 bases in the middle. Germline values: CDR1 MNHEY, CDR2 SMNVEV (reference sequence). DNA of the CDR3: TGTGCCAGCAGTTTATTACGGGGGAAGGGGGATACGCAGTATTTT. Encoded protein: CASSLLRGKGDTQYF.

The CDR3 reads CAWSGAEGAGDADTQYF. Here the CDR3 DNA reads TGTGCCTGGAGTGGGGCCGAAGGAGCGGGGGACGCAGATACGCAGTATTTT. V is TRBV30 and J is TRBJ2-3; TRBD2 agrees at 8 bases. Trimming removed 1 base from V and 4 bases from J; junction bases left unmatched: 13. This CDR3 region has 17 residues. Germline CDR1 reads GTSNPN; CDR2 reads SVGIG (reference sequence).

The J gene is TRBJ2-7, the V gene TRBV5-1; 10 nucleotides agree with TRBD1. This CDR3 contains 14 residues. The germline V gene encodes CDR1 SGHRS and CDR2 YFSETQ. After removal of 8 bases from V and 3 bases from J, the junction contained 8 bases not matched to a gene. Here the CDR3 reads CASTYRDRGYEQYF. CDR3 nucleotides: TGCGCCAGTACCTACCGGGACAGGGGCTACGAGCAGTACTTC.

The J gene is TRBJ1-1, the V gene TRBV19; no reliable D call. CDR1 and CDR2 (germline): LNHDA, SQIVND (reference sequence). Trimming took off 8 bases at V and 1 base at J, with 8 bases between the two ends. The CDR3 sequence is 12 residues long. This CDR3 is CASAQRNTEAFF. CDR3 DNA: TGTGCCAGTGCCCAGAGGAACACTGAAGCTTTCTTT.

This clone was recorded a few times. The rearrangement uses TRBV30 and TRBJ1-1; perhaps TRBD1 as D (5 bases). Germline-derived CDR1 and CDR2 are GTSNPN and SVGIG (reference sequence). V was clipped by 3 bases and J by 3 bases, with 11 bases between them. The CDR3 totals 13 residues. The CDR3 DNA follows: TGTGCCTGGAGAGGCAGGGTTGACACTGAAGCTTTCTTT. It yields the protein CAWRGRVDTEAFF. Using reference TRBV30 and TRBJ1-1 for the parts outside the CDR3, the full variable domain is SQTIHQWPATLVQPVGSPLSLECTVEGTSNPNLYWYRQAAGRGLQLLFYSVGIGQISSEVPQNLSASRPQDRQFILSSKKLLLSDSGFYLCAWRGRVDTEAFFGQGTRLTVV.

This clone was seen a single time. This chain links TRBV11-2 with TRBJ2-7; perhaps D is TRBD1 or TRBD2 (7 bases each). Germline V gene sequence: CDR1 SGHAT, CDR2 FQNNGV. The length of the CDR3 is 14 residues. The V and J ends lost 3 bases and 1 base respectively, with 10 bases between them. Here the CDR3 reads CASSFQGGSYEQYF. CDR3 DNA sequence: TGTGCCAGCAGCTTCCAGGGGGGGTCCTACGAGCAGTACTTC.

This clone was picked up one time. The chain has TRBV5-1 and TRBJ2-3; 7 nucleotides agree with TRBD2. Germline values: CDR1 SGHRS, CDR2 YFSETQ. J lost 6 bases, V lost 5 bases, and 18 bases had no gene match. This CDR3 has 17 residues. CDR3 loop: CASREVGAGSLRDTQYF. The CDR3 region has the DNA TGCGCCAGCAGAGAGGTTGGAGCGGGGTCTCTTAGGGATACGCAGTATTTT. Based on the CDR3 plus reference TRBV5-1 and TRBJ2-3, the full variable domain is KAGVTQTPRYLIKTRGQQVTLSCSPISGHRSVSWYQQTPGQGLQFLFEYFSETQRNKGNFPGRFSGRQFSNSRSEMNVSTLELGDSALYLCASREVGAGSLRDTQYFGPGTRLTVL.

This clone was detected a few times. The chain recombines TRBV5-4 with TRBJ1-3; TRBD1 matches at 10 bases. Germline values: CDR1 SGHNT, CDR2 YYREEE (reference sequence). The CDR3 has 16 residues. V lost 4 bases to trimming and J lost 1 base; unmatched junction nucleotides: 5. CDR3 in DNA: TGTGCCAGCAGCCGGGGACAGGGGTTGTCTGGAAACACCATATATTTT. It specifies CASSRGQGLSGNTIYF.

The rearrangement uses TRBV19 and TRBJ1-1, with D unresolved. Trimming shortened V by 1 base and J by 5 bases, and 11 bases separated the two germline ends. CDR3 length: 14 residues. CDR1 and CDR2 (germline): LNHDA, SQIVND (reference sequence). For the CDR3, the DNA is TGTGCCAGTAGTATAGGGGATGATGGAACTGAAGCTTTCTTT. Residues: CASSIGDDGTEAFF.